One sample yielded the 17 T cell receptor beta chains listed below, sequenced in a study of blood T cell repertoires in COVID-19. The method was immunoSEQ multiplex PCR; TCRdb's version includes in-frame clones alone and lacks a portion of them. Among roughly 140,000 clones listed, 79% were seen once. Sequencing input: peripheral blood. Source of these receptors: a man aged 50 to 60 with active or convalescent COVID-19.

This chain connects TRBV14 to TRBJ1-5, with D hard to call. This CDR3 comprises 13 residues. The germline gives CDR1 SGHDN, CDR2 FVKESK. Trimming took off 2 bases at V and 4 bases at J, with 6 bases between the two ends. CDR3 region: CASSQNRNQPQHF. CDR3 DNA: TGTGCCAGCAGCCAAAACAGAAATCAGCCCCAGCATTTT.

This clone was seen more than once but under ten times. The chain is built from TRBV11-2 and TRBJ1-4, with 9 bases fitting TRBD1. The CDR3 runs 14 residues. With 7 bases clipped from V and 6 bases from J, the junction kept 6 bases outside the gene matches. The germline V gene encodes CDR1 SGHAT and CDR2 FQNNGV. The CDR3 is CASTGWDRDEKLFF. The CDR3 bases are TGTGCCAGCACTGGATGGGACAGGGATGAAAAACTGTTTTTT.

J is TRBJ2-7 and V is TRBV27; D may be TRBD2 (6 bases). This CDR3 spans 14 amino acids. Per germline, CDR1 MNHEY and CDR2 SMNVEV (reference sequence). V was clipped by 0 bases and J by 7 bases, with 13 bases between them. The CDR3 DNA reads TGTGCCAGCAGTTTATCGGGAATGGCGGGGGAGCAGTACTTC. This sequence encodes CASSLSGMAGEQYF.

This clone was seen only once. The V gene is TRBV5-1, the J gene TRBJ2-1, with 8 bases lining up with TRBD1. The germline CDR1 and CDR2 sequences are SGHRS and YFSETQ. The CDR3 totals 15 residues. The J segment lost 5 bases and the V segment lost 3 bases, leaving 7 bases of the junction unmatched. The CDR3 sequence: CASSWTGQADNEQFF. The CDR3 region has the DNA TGCGCCAGCAGCTGGACGGGACAGGCAGACAATGAGCAGTTCTTC.

The chain joins TRBV9 to TRBJ2-7, with 12 bases matching TRBD2. Trimming cost V 3 bases and J 5 bases; bases outside gene matches: 3. Germline V gives CDR1 SGDLS, CDR2 YYNGEE. This CDR3 has 14 residues. This chain's CDR3 is CASSATSGRHEQYF. The CDR3 coding sequence is TGTGCCAGCAGCGCGACTAGCGGGAGACACGAGCAGTACTTC.

This rearrangement joins TRBV19 to TRBJ1-5; D is possibly TRBD1 (5 bases). The CDR3 runs to 16 residues. Germline V CDR1 and CDR2: LNHDA, SQIVND (reference sequence). V lost 7 bases, J lost 5 bases, and 21 bases lay in between. The CDR3 DNA reads TGTGCCAGTACCTCGAGGAGGGAAGGAGGGGATCAGCCCCAGCATTTT. Its translation is CASTSRREGGDQPQHF.

This clone has a single count. This rearrangement joins TRBV27 to TRBJ2-5; D is perhaps TRBD1 (5 bases). This CDR3 has 13 amino acids. V lost 4 bases to trimming and J lost 2 bases, with 8 bases between them. Germline CDR1 and CDR2: MNHEY and SMNVEV (reference sequence). CDR3 DNA: TGTGCCAGCAGTTACAGGCAGCAAGAGACCCAGTACTTC. Translated: CASSYRQQETQYF.

J is TRBJ1-1 and V is TRBV6-5; unclear D gene. Trimming stripped 6 bases from V and 4 bases from J, with 15 bases between. In germline, CDR1 is MNHEY, CDR2 SVGAGI. The CDR3 contains 14 residues. Written as DNA, the CDR3 is TGTGCCAGCAGGGGAACCGTGGGAGTCACTGAAGCTTTCTTT. It encodes CASRGTVGVTEAFF.

The chain links TRBV11-1 to TRBJ2-5, with D perhaps TRBD2 (6 bases). V shed 5 bases and J shed 4 bases, with 8 bases lying between them. CDR3 length: 12 amino acids. Germline loops: CDR1 SGHAT, CDR2 FQDESV (reference sequence). The chain's CDR3 is CASSAGPETQYF. For the CDR3, the DNA is TGTGCCAGCAGCGCGGGGCCAGAGACCCAGTACTTC.

The genes are TRBV12-5 and TRBJ2-1; D is unresolved. Trimming pared 4 bases from V and 4 bases from J, leaving 5 bases between. The germline V gene encodes CDR1 LGHNT and CDR2 FRNRAP. CDR3 length: 12 residues. The CDR3 DNA reads as TGTGCTAGTGGTTCTAGTTACAATGAGCAGTTCTTC. It translates to CASGSSYNEQFF.

The rearrangement joins TRBV11-1 to TRBJ2-7, with 10 bases lining up with TRBD1. The CDR3 is 16 residues long. The V and J ends lost 4 bases and 6 bases, in that order; junction bases with no gene match: 12. Germline lookup yields CDR1 SGHAT and CDR2 FQDESV (reference sequence). Here the CDR3 reads CASSSNPGTGELEQYF. The CDR3 DNA reads as TGTGCCAGCAGCTCCAACCCCGGGACAGGGGAACTCGAGCAGTACTTC. Combining the CDR3 with reference TRBV11-1 and TRBJ2-7 gives the whole variable domain EAEVAQSPRYKITEKSQAVAFWCDPISGHATLYWYRQILGQGPELLVQFQDESVVDDSQLPKDRFSAERLKGVDSTLKIQPAELGDSAMYLCASSSNPGTGELEQYFGPGTRLTVT.

The chain is built from TRBV12-3 or TRBV12-4 and TRBJ2-7; D remains ambiguous. Trimming removed 5 bases at V and 6 bases at J, with 8 bases between. The CDR3 consists of 11 residues. CDR3 DNA sequence: TGTGCCAGCAGTCGGAGTTCCGAGCAGTACTTC. It encodes CASSRSSEQYF.

The chain recombines TRBV5-5 with TRBJ1-4, with 8 nucleotides matching TRBD1. Germline CDR1 reads SGHKS; CDR2 reads YYEKEE (reference sequence). The CDR3 length is 15 residues. Unmatched junction bases numbered 4, after V lost 0 bases and J lost 6 bases. CDR3 nucleotide sequence: TGTGCCAGCAGCTTGGGGACAGGGAAAGATGAAAAACTGTTTTTT. It is translated as CASSLGTGKDEKLFF.

This chain joins TRBV6-2 or TRBV6-3 and TRBJ2-1, with TRBD2 matching 9 bases. The germline gives CDR1 MNHEY, CDR2 SVGEGT. Losses at the gene ends were 0 bases for V and 2 bases for J; bases not matched to a gene: 5. The CDR3 is 17 residues long. The DNA of the CDR3 is TGTGCCAGCAGTTACTCGAGGCTAGCGGGGACCTACAATGAGCAGTTCTTC. Amino acids: CASSYSRLAGTYNEQFF.

The CDR3 DNA is TGTGCCAGCAGTGGCGGGACGGGCAATGAAAAACTGTTTTTT. It is translated as CASSGGTGNEKLFF. The J gene is TRBJ1-4, the V gene TRBV2, with a weak D call TRBD1 (5 bases). V shed 4 bases and J shed 5 bases, with 11 bases lying between them. In germline, CDR1 is SNHLY, CDR2 FYNNEI. The CDR3 is 14 amino acids.

Regarding this clone: An end of the junction does not agree with germline; a read error may underlie this. The chain combines TRBV7-9 with TRBJ1-5; 7 bases map to TRBD1. The germline gives CDR1 SEHNR, CDR2 FQNEAQ (reference sequence). The CDR3 is made up of 15 amino acids. The CDR3 here is CAGSLGQSNNQPQHF. The DNA of the CDR3 is TGTGCCGGCAGCTTGGGACAGTCAAACAATCAGCCCCAGCATTTT.

The J gene is TRBJ1-1, the V gene TRBV7-9; weak D call: TRBD1 (5 bases). CDR1 is SEHNR and CDR2 is FQNEAQ in the germline V gene (reference sequence). The CDR3 has 14 amino acids. V lost 5 bases to trimming and J lost 1 base, with 11 bases between them. CDR3 amino acids: CASSGGGGNTEAFF. CDR3 in DNA: TGTGCCAGCAGCGGCGGCGGGGGGAACACTGAAGCTTTCTTT.